This T cell receptor (beta chain) was documented in a study of cytomegalovirus exposure and HLA in healthy donors. Whole-study context: Most genotyped donors, over 70% of fewer than 400, had Caucasian-associated genetic ancestry.

The CDR3 runs to 17 residues. Trimming cost V 3 bases and J 2 bases; bases outside gene matches: 9. The germline gives CDR1 MGHRA, CDR2 YSYEKL. As to this clone: Its specificity is not known.

PCR was performed using 60 Vbeta and 13 Jbeta primers. Assay: immunoSEQ multiplex PCR; the TCRdb copy retains only in-frame clones and omits some. The table has roughly 150,000 clones, over 75% seen once; the top ten hold 1% to 1.5%. Study conclusions and caveats: Altogether, about 160 TCR beta chains were recorded as cytomegalovirus-associated. The authors confirmed in vitro that three CMV-associated chains were specific for CMV antigens.

V gene TRBV4-1 combines with J gene TRBJ2-7, with 11 positions matching TRBD2. The origin of this receptor is a man in his fifties or sixties in good health and CMV-seropositive. Sequenced input: PBMCs. CDR3 DNA: TGCGCCAGCAGCCAGTATACCGGGACTAGCGGCGCCTACGAGCAGTACTTC. Translating gives CASSQYTGTSGAYEQYF.